This is a list of T cell receptor beta chains from one sample in a study of CD8 T cells in Susac syndrome. TCRdb passed the immunoSEQ multiplex PCR reads through MiXCR, listing each CDR3 protein once. Of roughly 150,000 distinct CDR3 sequences in the sample, nearly 97% were seen once. Sequencing was carried out using CD4+ T cells from PBMCs. These receptors were taken from a human donor with Susac syndrome. CDR3s include the opening cysteine and the closing phenylalanine or tryptophan. A D gene is named only where the DNA matches it firmly. Some rows mark clone size as missing; the rest say once, few, many or name a class of expanded clone.

clone_size	v_call	d_call	j_call	cdr3_nt	cdr3_aa
-	TRBV14	-	TRBJ1-5	TGTGCCAGCAGCCAAGGAACAGGGTCCGGTTGGCCCCAGCATTTT	CASSQGTGSGWPQHF
-	TRBV5-4	TRBD1	TRBJ2-2	TGTGCCAGCAGCTTGGACAGGGGGCGCAGCGGGGAGCTGTTTTTT	CASSLDRGRSGELFF
-	TRBV7-3	-	TRBJ2-5	TGTGCCAGCAGCTTCGAACGAGGAGAGACCCAGTACTTC	CASSFERGETQYF
once	TRBV18	-	TRBJ2-7	TGTGCCAGCTCACCGTCGGTCAACTACGAGCAGTACTTC	CASSPSVNYEQYF
-	TRBV2	-	TRBJ1-5	TGTGCCAGCACTGGACAGAGCGATCAGCCCCAGCATTTT	CASTGQSDQPQHF
-	TRBV2	TRBD1	TRBJ1-5	TGTGCCAGCAGTGGACAGGGTCCCAATCAGCCCCAGCATTTT	CASSGQGPNQPQHF
once	TRBV28	-	TRBJ2-3	TGTGCCAGCAGTCGACCCAGGGGTGAGGGCACAGATACGCAGTATTTT	CASSRPRGEGTDTQYF
-	TRBV18	-	TRBJ1-2	TGTGCCAGCTCAAGCCAGGCCTATGGCTACACCTTC	CASSSQAYGYTF
-	TRBV6-5	-	TRBJ1-1	TGTGCCAGCAGCCCCGTCCCGAACACTGAAGCTTTCTTT	CASSPVPNTEAFF
-	TRBV14	-	TRBJ2-6	TGTGCCAGCAGCACCAGGGGTCTCACCACCGTCCTGACTTTC	CASSTRGLTTVLTF
once	TRBV12-3/TRBV12-4	-	TRBJ1-2	TGTGCCAGCAGTTTAGCGACCGGGTCCTATGGCTACACCTTC	CASSLATGSYGYTF
-	TRBV29-1	TRBD1	TRBJ2-7	TGCAGCGCGGGCGGACAGGGGGACAACGAGCAGTACTTC	CSAGGQGDNEQYF
-	TRBV13	TRBD2	TRBJ2-1	TGTGCCAGCAGCTTAATCCCCGCGCGGGGGTACAATGAGCAGTTCTTC	CASSLIPARGYNEQFF
-	TRBV5-5	-	TRBJ1-4	TGTGCCAGCAGCTTCGTAGGGGAAAAACTGTTTTTT	CASSFVGEKLFF
-	TRBV9	-	TRBJ2-3	TGTGCCAGCAGCGTAGAATCGACCACAGATACGCAGTATTTT	CASSVESTTDTQYF
-	TRBV7-9	-	TRBJ2-7	TGTGCCAGCAGCTTCCTCCAGGGAAACGAGCAGTACTTC	CASSFLQGNEQYF
-	TRBV12-3/TRBV12-4	-	TRBJ2-6	TGTGCCATAGGGGAAAGCCTAGGGTCCGGGGCCAACGTCCTGACTTTC	CAIGESLGSGANVLTF
-	TRBV3-1	-	TRBJ2-7	TGTGCCAGCAGCCAAGGCCCCTCCCTTTCCTACGAGCAGTACTTC	CASSQGPSLSYEQYF
-	TRBV7-9	TRBD1	TRBJ1-1	TGTGCCAGCAGCTTAGCCGGGACAGGGGACACTGAAGCTTTCTTT	CASSLAGTGDTEAFF
-	TRBV20-1	-	TRBJ1-5	TGCAGTGCTAGAGATGAATCCGCAGTAGGATGGGAGCCCCAGCATTTT	CSARDESAVGWEPQHF
-	TRBV20-1	-	TRBJ2-2	TGCAGTGCTAGAGGGCCGTTAGGGTCCGGGGAGCTGTTTTTT	CSARGPLGSGELFF
-	TRBV6-5	TRBD1	TRBJ1-2	TGTGCCAGCAGCCTCCGGGGACAGGGGACCTATGGCTACACCTTC	CASSLRGQGTYGYTF
once	TRBV29-1	-	TRBJ2-3	TGCAGCGTTCGGGGGCTATACACAGATACGCAGTATTTT	CSVRGLYTDTQYF
-	TRBV6-1	TRBD2	TRBJ2-6	TGTGCCAGCAGTCCCGGGACTAGCGGGACCTACTCTGGGGCCAACGTCCTGACTTTC	CASSPGTSGTYSGANVLTF
once	TRBV6-5	-	TRBJ1-6	TGTGCCAGCAGTTACGAGGGGCAGAGTCCCTTTTCACCCCTCCACTTT	CASSYEGQSPFSPLHF